This entry concerns a single TCR beta chain. What it binds is unknown. The data originate from a study of cytomegalovirus exposure and HLA in healthy donors. Findings of the study overall: Some V segments, including TRBV6-2 and TRBV6-3, were excluded as indistinguishable.

V shed 3 bases, J shed 7 bases, and the junction held 3 bases outside the gene matches. The CDR3 spans 14 residues. The germline gives CDR1 ENHRY, CDR2 SYGVKD. PCR was performed using 60 Vbeta and 13 Jbeta primers. Assay used: immunoSEQ multiplex PCR; TCRdb lists only in-frame clones, some missing. The sample records fewer than 200,000 clones, over 70% being singletons. This receptor was taken from a man in his late teens or twenties in good health and CMV-seropositive. The genes are TRBV10-3 and TRBJ2-1; TRBD2 matches at 10 bases. Sequenced input: PBMCs. The CDR3 nucleotides are TGTGCCATCAGTGAAGTACTAGCGGGAAATGAGCAGTTCTTC. This sequence encodes CAISEVLAGNEQFF.